The clone carrying this T cell receptor (beta chain) came up a few times. Its antigen is unidentified. TCRdb called the 5' RACE reads again in MiXCR, with one record for every CDR3 protein. The sample contains just over 350,000 distinct CDR3 sequences, roughly 20% of which appear only once. These data belong to a study of CD8 T cells in ankylosing spondylitis. Overall study findings and caveats: Clones tied to disease were said to be significantly enriched in matched ankylosing spondylitis synovial fluid.

The sample taken for sequencing was blood, either unsorted or a sorted T cell fraction (not recorded which). This TCR was recovered from a male donor with ankylosing spondylitis or in good health (not recorded which).

CDR3 loop: CSARDLIGKIDEQFF. The CDR3 region has the DNA TGCAGTGCTAGAGATCTAATAGGGAAGATAGATGAGCAGTTCTTC. The chain recombines TRBV20-1 with TRBJ2-1; no definite D call. Germline V gene sequence: CDR1 DFQATT, CDR2 SNEGSKA (reference sequence). This CDR3 comprises 15 residues. Trimming removed 0 bases from V and 8 bases from J, with 17 bases in between.